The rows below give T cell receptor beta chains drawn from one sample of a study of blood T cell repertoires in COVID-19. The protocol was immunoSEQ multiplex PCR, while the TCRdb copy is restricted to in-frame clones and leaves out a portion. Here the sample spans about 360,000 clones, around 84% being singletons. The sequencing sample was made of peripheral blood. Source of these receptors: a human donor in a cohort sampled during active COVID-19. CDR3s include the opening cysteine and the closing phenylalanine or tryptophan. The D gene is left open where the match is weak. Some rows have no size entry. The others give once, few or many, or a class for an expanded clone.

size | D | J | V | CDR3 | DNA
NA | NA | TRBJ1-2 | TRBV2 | CASSEDGEIYGYTF | TGTGCCAGCAGTGAGGACGGGGAGATCTATGGCTACACCTTC
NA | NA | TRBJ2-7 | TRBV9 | CASSPPGVHHEQYF | TGTGCCAGCAGCCCACCAGGGGTTCACCACGAGCAGTACTTC
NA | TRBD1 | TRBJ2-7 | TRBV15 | CATSRVPGTGVEQYF | TGTGCCACCAGCAGAGTTCCCGGGACAGGGGTCGAGCAGTACTTC
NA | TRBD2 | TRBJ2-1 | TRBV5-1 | CASSRSGGAGYNEQFF | TGCGCCAGCAGCCGTAGCGGGGGGGCGGGCTACAATGAGCAGTTCTTC
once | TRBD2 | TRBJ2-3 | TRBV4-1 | CASSQGGLAGGPRTQYF | TGCGCCAGCAGCCAAGGGGGGCTAGCGGGAGGGCCCCGTACGCAGTATTTT
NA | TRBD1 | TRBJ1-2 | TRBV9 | CASSPGTGAYSYGYTF | TGTGCCAGCAGCCCAGGGACAGGGGCCTACTCTTATGGCTACACCTTC
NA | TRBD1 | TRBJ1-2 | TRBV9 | CASKTGTNGYTF | TGTGCCAGCAAGACAGGGACGAATGGCTACACCTTC
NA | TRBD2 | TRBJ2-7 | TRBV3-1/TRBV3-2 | CASSLIGGRETYEQYF | TGTGCCAGCAGCCTCATCGGGGGGAGGGAGACCTACGAGCAGTACTTC
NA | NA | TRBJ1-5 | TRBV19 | CASARLNQPQHF | TGTGCCAGCGCCAGACTCAATCAGCCCCAGCATTTT
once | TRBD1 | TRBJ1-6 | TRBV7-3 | CASSSQGSNSPLHF | TGTGCCAGCAGCTCACAGGGGAGTAATTCACCCCTCCACTTT
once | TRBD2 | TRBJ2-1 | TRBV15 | CATSRDFRLAGGSNEQFF | TGTGCCACCAGCAGAGACTTCCGACTAGCGGGAGGAAGTAATGAGCAGTTCTTC
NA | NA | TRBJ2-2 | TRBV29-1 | CSVVVSANTGELFF | TGCAGCGTTGTAGTCTCTGCAAACACCGGGGAGCTGTTTTTT
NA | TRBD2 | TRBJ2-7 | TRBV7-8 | CASSPSGLSSYEQYF | TGTGCCAGCAGCCCTAGCGGGCTGAGCTCCTACGAGCAGTACTTC
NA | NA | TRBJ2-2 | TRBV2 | CASSVRRGLNTGELFF | TGTGCCAGCAGTGTACGTAGGGGATTAAACACCGGGGAGCTGTTTTTT
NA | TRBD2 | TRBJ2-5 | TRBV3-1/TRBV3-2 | CASSQVGRGGKETQYF | TGTGCCAGCAGCCAAGTTGGGCGGGGGGGGAAAGAGACCCAGTACTTC
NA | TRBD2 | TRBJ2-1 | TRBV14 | CASSQDKLAGVDNEQFF | TGTGCCAGCAGCCAAGATAAACTAGCGGGGGTCGACAATGAGCAGTTCTTC
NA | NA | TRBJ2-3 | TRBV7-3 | CASSLIHGTDTQYF | TGTGCCAGCAGCTTAATTCATGGCACAGATACGCAGTATTTT
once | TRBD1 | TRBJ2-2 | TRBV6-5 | CASTGDRANTGELFF | TGTGCCAGCACAGGGGACAGAGCGAACACCGGGGAGCTGTTTTTT